A single sample gave rise to the 5 T cell receptor beta chains below, sequenced in a study of blood T cell repertoires in COVID-19 (dated by TCRdb to 2020 to 2021). The protocol used for the library was the immunoSEQ multiplex PCR assay. This is the immuneACCESS table as TCRdb keeps it, with only in-frame sequences that have V and J called. A part of the clones is gone; compared with another copy, unresolved V genes explain less than half, and the rest is unexplained. The sample table records fewer than 700,000 clones; roughly nine tenths of these occur just once. The top ten hold under 8.5% of the sample. The sequenced sample was peripheral blood. The receptors were gathered from a woman between 45 and 65 years old with COVID-19, enrolled during active disease.

This clone was observed a handful of times. Other DNA sequences within the sample encode an identical CDR3. The gene calls are TRBV5-1 and TRBJ1-1, with D uncertain. Trimming took 0 bases from V and 3 from J, leaving 6 bases between them. CDR3 length: 13 residues. Germline assignment: CDR1 SGHRS and CDR2 YFSETQ. This chain's CDR3 is CASSLGVDTEAFF. The CDR3 DNA follows: TGCGCCAGCAGCTTGGGAGTAGACACTGAAGCTTTCTTT. The full variable domain, in which reference TRBV5-1 and TRBJ1-1 provide the parts outside the CDR3, is KAGVTQTPRYLIKTRGQQVTLSCSPISGHRSVSWYQQTPGQGLQFLFEYFSETQRNKGNFPGRFSGRQFSNSRSEMNVSTLELGDSALYLCASSLGVDTEAFFGQGTRLTVV.

A word on this clone: The sample contains more than one DNA sequence encoding this CDR3. This chain uses TRBV5-1 with TRBJ2-5, with 7 nucleotides matching TRBD2. The CDR3 totals 13 residues. J was trimmed by 4 bases and V by 0 bases; bases with no gene match: 0. CDR1 is SGHRS, CDR2 YFSETQ, per germline. In DNA form, the CDR3 reads TGCGCCAGCAGCTTGGGCGGGGGAGAGACCCAGTACTTC. Its protein is CASSLGGGETQYF.

The count of this clone is one. The chain combines TRBV5-4 with TRBJ2-1; 7 bases line up with TRBD1. Per germline, CDR1 SGHNT and CDR2 YYREEE (reference sequence). The V segment lost 0 bases and the J segment 0 bases; nucleotides outside the gene matches: 0. This CDR3 is 15 amino acids long. CDR3 sequence reads: CASSLDRGSYNEQFF. The CDR3, as DNA: TGTGCCAGCAGCTTGGACAGGGGCTCCTACAATGAGCAGTTCTTC.

The rearrangement joins TRBV30 to TRBJ1-1; D is uncertain. The length of the CDR3 is 14 residues. Germline loops: CDR1 GTSNPN, CDR2 SVGIG (reference sequence). The V and J ends lost 2 bases and 4 bases respectively, with 14 bases between them. The CDR3 DNA reads TGTGCCTGGAGTTATGGGCCCGTGGGCACTGAAGCTTTCTTT. Encoded protein: CAWSYGPVGTEAFF.

The gene calls are TRBV10-3 and TRBJ1-4; tentative D call: TRBD1 (5 bases). CDR3 length: 12 amino acids. V shed 10 bases and J shed 4 bases, with 10 bases lying between them. Germline V gene lookup returns CDR1 ENHRY and CDR2 SYGVKD. The CDR3 nucleotides are TGTGCCACCACACAGGATAATGAAAAACTGTTTTTT. This gives the protein CATTQDNEKLFF.